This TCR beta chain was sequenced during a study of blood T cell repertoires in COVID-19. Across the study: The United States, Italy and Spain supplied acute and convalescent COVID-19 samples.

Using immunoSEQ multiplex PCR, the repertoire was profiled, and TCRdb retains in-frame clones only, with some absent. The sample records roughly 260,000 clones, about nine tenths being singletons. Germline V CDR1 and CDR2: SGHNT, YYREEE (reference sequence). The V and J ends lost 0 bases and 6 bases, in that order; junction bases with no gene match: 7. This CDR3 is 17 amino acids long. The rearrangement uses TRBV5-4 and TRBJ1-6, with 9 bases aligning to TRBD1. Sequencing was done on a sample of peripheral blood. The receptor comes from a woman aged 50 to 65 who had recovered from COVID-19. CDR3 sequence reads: CASSLARDRVSNSPLHF. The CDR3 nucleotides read TGTGCCAGCAGCTTGGCCCGGGACAGGGTATCTAATTCACCCCTCCACTTT.